The rows below give T cell receptor beta chains drawn from one sample of a study of cytomegalovirus exposure and HLA in healthy donors. Some clones are missing from TCRdb's copy, which holds only in-frame ones; the method was immunoSEQ multiplex PCR. The sample includes 60,000 to 80,000 clones, 78% of them seen just once. Specimen: PBMCs. These receptors all stem from a girl between 5 and 17 years old in good health and CMV-seropositive. CDR3s leave out the opening cysteine and the closing phenylalanine or tryptophan. Only some rows state a clone size, as once, few, many or a class for expanded clones.

cdr3_aa cdr3_length v_call clone_size j_call
ASSWAGGRDEQF 12 TRBV7-2 - TRBJ2-1
ASSYWDRGRETEAF 14 TRBV6-5 - TRBJ1-1
ASSLSGTGSNEKLF 14 TRBV4-3 few TRBJ1-4
ASSPEGSGREQY 12 TRBV5-1 - TRBJ2-7
ASSEVRGGWYGYT 13 TRBV6-1 few TRBJ1-2
ASSLKGGTGELF 12 TRBV27 - TRBJ2-2
ASSTTGGELAAGYT 14 TRBV18 - TRBJ1-2
ASSFTVAGEGYT 12 TRBV28 - TRBJ1-2
ASSPQGLGTYEQY 13 TRBV28 - TRBJ2-7
ASSYRDRGLANEKLF 15 TRBV4-1 - TRBJ1-4
ASRDRSPYGYT 11 TRBV2 few TRBJ1-2
SVGREHGYT 9 TRBV29-1 - TRBJ1-2
ASSSRQVVKETQY 13 TRBV7-9 - TRBJ2-5
ASSLRGAGAADTQY 14 TRBV5-6 - TRBJ2-3
AWSVGGDEQF 10 TRBV30 once TRBJ2-1
ASSREQGATNEKLF 14 TRBV4-1 - TRBJ1-4
ATISLGQGSREQY 13 TRBV28 - TRBJ2-7
ASSLDGGSYNEQF 13 TRBV5-4 - TRBJ2-1
ASSPPGGIYEQY 12 TRBV7-6 - TRBJ2-7
ASSDRQGNTIY 11 TRBV9 - TRBJ1-3
ASRAGGLTDTQY 12 TRBV7-6 - TRBJ2-3
ASSDFWRVGNTEAF 14 TRBV6-1 few TRBJ1-1
SQGDTDTQY 9 TRBV29-1 - TRBJ2-3
AWSPPSRGVPLAKNIQY 17 TRBV30 once TRBJ2-4
ASSKGTRSGQPQH 13 TRBV19 - TRBJ1-5
ASNRGDGYT 9 TRBV2 - TRBJ1-2
ASSVGGSSYEQY 12 TRBV9 few TRBJ2-7
AWSLGTSLQETQY 13 TRBV30 - TRBJ2-5
AKDRETDYGYT 11 TRBV6-4 - TRBJ1-2
ASSLTSGGAGEQF 13 TRBV6-5 - TRBJ2-1
ASEIWRTGAPNEQF 14 TRBV2 - TRBJ2-1
ASSLAQGSTKNIQY 14 TRBV5-4 - TRBJ2-4
AWSPPLRTGGNQPQH 15 TRBV30 - TRBJ1-5
ASSLQGEKLF 10 TRBV14 - TRBJ1-4
ASSPRDTTEAF 11 TRBV5-1 - TRBJ1-1
ASSQDAVGSSYEQY 14 TRBV14 - TRBJ2-7
ASKRAGELF 9 TRBV4-1 - TRBJ2-2
ASTDRPYAPLH 11 TRBV28 few TRBJ1-6
ASSWSRDNEQF 11 TRBV7-2 - TRBJ2-1
ASSPDRANEQY 11 TRBV5-4 - TRBJ2-7
AWNLGTGERKLF 12 TRBV30 - TRBJ1-4
ASSSQGTNTEAF 12 TRBV6-5 few TRBJ1-1
ASSLVQGYGYT 11 TRBV5-1 - TRBJ1-2
ASSTSGVTDTQY 12 TRBV19 - TRBJ2-3
ASSQDRLAGVGGYEQY 16 TRBV4-3 - TRBJ2-7
AWRPGVAADTQY 12 TRBV30 - TRBJ2-3
ASSSTRTGGYGYT 13 TRBV6-5 - TRBJ1-2
ASSNLLAPGAF 11 TRBV7-2 - TRBJ1-1
ASSEIGGAAPQH 12 TRBV6-1 once TRBJ1-5
ASSETGQSSYNSPLH 15 TRBV2 - TRBJ1-6
SVDPGQGGNYGYT 13 TRBV29-1 - TRBJ1-2
ASSTVGGALSYEQY 14 TRBV4-2 - TRBJ2-7
ASSGAGTGHYEQY 13 TRBV6-1 - TRBJ2-7
ASSELGGGYNEQF 13 TRBV6-1 few TRBJ2-1
ASSLFDMNTEAF 12 TRBV28 - TRBJ1-1
ASRRDRNQPQH 11 TRBV5-1 few TRBJ1-5
ASSVAGTPVYEQY 13 TRBV9 once -